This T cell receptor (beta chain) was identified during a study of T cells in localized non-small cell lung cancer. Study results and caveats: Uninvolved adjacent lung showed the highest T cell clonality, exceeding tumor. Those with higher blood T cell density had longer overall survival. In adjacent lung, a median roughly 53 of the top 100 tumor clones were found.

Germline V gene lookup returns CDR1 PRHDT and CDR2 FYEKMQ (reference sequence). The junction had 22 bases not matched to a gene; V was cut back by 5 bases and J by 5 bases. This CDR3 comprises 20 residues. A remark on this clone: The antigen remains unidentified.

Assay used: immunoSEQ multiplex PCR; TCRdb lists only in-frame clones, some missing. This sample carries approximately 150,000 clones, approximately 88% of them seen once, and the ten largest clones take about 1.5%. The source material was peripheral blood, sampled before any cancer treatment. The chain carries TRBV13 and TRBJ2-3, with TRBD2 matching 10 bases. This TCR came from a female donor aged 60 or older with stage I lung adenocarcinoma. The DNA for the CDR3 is TGTGCCAGCAGCCGATATCTTAGGGAAAGCGGGAGGGCGGTAGGAGATACGCAGTATTTT. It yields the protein CASSRYLRESGRAVGDTQYF.